These T cell receptor beta chains were read from a single sample in a study of T cell repertoires in cytomegalovirus infection. No antigen is known for these receptors. TCRdb reanalysed the reads using MiXCR and keeps one entry per CDR3 protein. The data show about 920,000 distinct CDR3 sequences, with approximately 31% seen just once and around 15% held by the top ten. Sequenced material: cultured CD8+ T cells from PBMCs, taken from culture after CMV antigen stimulation. These receptors all stem from a human donor in good health (CMV status not recorded). Some clones in this sample may be carry-over from other donors' samples. The CDR3 runs from the conserved cysteine through the conserved F or W. A D gene is named only where the DNA matches it firmly. Clone size is given for some rows only: seen once, a few or many times, or a class if the clone is expanded.

TRBD1,TRBJ1-2,TRBV6-5,-,TGTGCCAGCAGTAACAGGGGGTCTAACTATGGCTACACCTTC,CASSNRGSNYGYTF
TRBD2,TRBJ2-3,TRBV4-1,once,TGCGCCAGCAGCCCGGGACTAGCGGGGGGTACGCAGTATTTT,CASSPGLAGGTQYF
-,TRBJ2-4,TRBV5-1,-,TGCGCCAGCAGCGGAGTAGACAGAAGTGCGGACATTCAGTACTTC,CASSGVDRSADIQYF
TRBD1,TRBJ2-7,TRBV7-6,many,TGTGCCAGCAGCTTGGGACAGGGCTTCTCCTACGAGCAGTACTTC,CASSLGQGFSYEQYF
-,TRBJ1-1,TRBV19,-,TGTGCCAGTAGTATGGGGGGACCGAACACTGAAGCTTTCTTT,CASSMGGPNTEAFF
-,TRBJ2-7,TRBV7-6,few,TGTGCCAGCAGCTTATCAACTAAAGAGCAGTACTTC,CASSLSTKEQYF
-,TRBJ2-1,TRBV10-3,-,TGTGCCATCAGTGAGTCAGGGGGAAATGAGCAGTTCTTC,CAISESGGNEQFF
TRBD2,TRBJ2-1,TRBV6-2/TRBV6-3,-,TGTGCCAGCAACCTTGGGGTAGCGGGGGGCAATGAGCAGTTCTTC,CASNLGVAGGNEQFF
-,TRBJ1-1,TRBV7-8,few,TGTGCCAGCAGCTTAGGAAGGGCCGGGACTGAAGCTTTCTTT,CASSLGRAGTEAFF
TRBD2,TRBJ2-1,TRBV24-1,-,TGTGTCACCGGGGGAAAAGCGGGGGACTCCTACAATGAGCAGTTCTTC,CVTGGKAGDSYNEQFF
-,TRBJ2-7,TRBV6-1,few,TGTGCCAGCAGTGAAGGGTCAGGGGTACCCTACGAGCAGTACTTC,CASSEGSGVPYEQYF
TRBD1,TRBJ2-5,TRBV28,-,TGTGCCAGCAGAGGACAGGGGGCTCTAGTACCGGAGACCCAGTACTTC,CASRGQGALVPETQYF
-,TRBJ2-1,TRBV27,-,TGTGCCAGCAGTGAAATACGTTCCTACAATGAGCAGTTCTTC,CASSEIRSYNEQFF
-,TRBJ1-3,TRBV7-9,few,TGTGCCAGCAGCAGCGGCAGGGGTCTTCCCGGAAACACCATATATTTT,CASSSGRGLPGNTIYF
TRBD1,TRBJ1-6,TRBV19,-,TGTGCCAGTAGTTTCTCCGGACAGGGGGCAGGATTTTTTGATTCACCCCTCCACTTT,CASSFSGQGAGFFDSPLHF
-,TRBJ2-1,TRBV7-9,-,TGTGCCAACTCCGGTGGGGCGGGGAATGAGCAGTTCTTC,CANSGGAGNEQFF
-,TRBJ2-7,TRBV14,few,TGTGCCAGCAGCCAAGGAATAAGGGGTTCCTACGAGCAGTACTTC,CASSQGIRGSYEQYF
-,TRBJ2-3,TRBV7-6,many,TGTGCCAGCAGCTTAAAAGAGAAGGGGCCCTCGATGATTCAGTCGGATACGCAGTATTTT,CASSLKEKGPSMIQSDTQYF